The clone carrying this TCR beta chain was seen ten or more times. The sample originates from a study of blood T cell repertoires in COVID-19. On the study more broadly: T cells, B-cell-depleted T cells, or PBMCs supplied cDNA or gDNA.

The method was immunoSEQ multiplex PCR; TCRdb's version includes in-frame clones alone and lacks a portion of them. The sample has about 61,000 clones; 85% to 90% are singletons. Germline V gives CDR1 MNHNY, CDR2 SVGAGI (reference sequence). The CDR3 length is 13 residues. V was cut by 2 bases and J by 8 bases, with 12 bases left in between. The gene calls are TRBV6-6 and TRBJ1-2, with D possibly TRBD1 on 5 matching bases. The sample consisted of peripheral blood. This sequence was found in a woman of 80 years or more with active COVID-19. DNA for the CDR3: TGTGCCAGCAGTTACAGGGGAGGCCAGGGCTACACCTTC. This encodes CASSYRGGQGYTF.